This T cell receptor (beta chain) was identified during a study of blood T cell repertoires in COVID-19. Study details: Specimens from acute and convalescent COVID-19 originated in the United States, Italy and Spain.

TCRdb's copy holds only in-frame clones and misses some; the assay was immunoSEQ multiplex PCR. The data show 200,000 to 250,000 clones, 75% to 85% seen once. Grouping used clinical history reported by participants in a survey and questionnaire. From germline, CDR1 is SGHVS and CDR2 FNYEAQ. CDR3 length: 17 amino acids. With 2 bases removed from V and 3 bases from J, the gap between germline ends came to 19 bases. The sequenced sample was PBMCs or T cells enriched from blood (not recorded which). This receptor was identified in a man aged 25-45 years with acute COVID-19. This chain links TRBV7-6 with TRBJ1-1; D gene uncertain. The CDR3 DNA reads TGTGCCAGCAGCTTAAAGATGGCCAGGCCTTGGGACACTGAAGCTTTCTTT. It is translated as CASSLKMARPWDTEAFF.